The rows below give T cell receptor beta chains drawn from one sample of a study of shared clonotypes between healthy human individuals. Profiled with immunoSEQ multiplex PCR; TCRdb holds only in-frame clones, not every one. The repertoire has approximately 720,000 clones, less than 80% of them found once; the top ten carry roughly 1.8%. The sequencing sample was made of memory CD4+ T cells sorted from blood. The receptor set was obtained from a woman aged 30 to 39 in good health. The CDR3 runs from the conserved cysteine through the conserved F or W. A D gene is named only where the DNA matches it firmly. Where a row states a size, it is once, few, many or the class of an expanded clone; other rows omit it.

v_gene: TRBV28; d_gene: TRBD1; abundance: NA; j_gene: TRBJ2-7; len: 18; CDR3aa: CASSLPPGTGKHSSEQYF; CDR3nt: TGTGCCAGCAGTTTACCCCCCGGGACAGGGAAGCATAGTAGCGAGCAGTACTTC
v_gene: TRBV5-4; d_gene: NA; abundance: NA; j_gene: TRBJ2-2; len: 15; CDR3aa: CASSGRDFNTGELFF; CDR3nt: TGTGCCAGCAGCGGCCGGGACTTTAACACCGGGGAGCTGTTTTTT
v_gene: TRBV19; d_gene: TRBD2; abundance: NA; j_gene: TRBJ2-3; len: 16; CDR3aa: CASSSGTSGVADTQYF; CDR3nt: TGTGCCAGTAGTAGTGGGACTAGCGGCGTCGCAGATACGCAGTATTTT
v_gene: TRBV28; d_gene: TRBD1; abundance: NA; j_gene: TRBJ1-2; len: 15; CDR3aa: CASRGTGARNYGYTF; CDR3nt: TGTGCCAGCAGGGGGACAGGGGCCCGCAACTATGGCTACACCTTC
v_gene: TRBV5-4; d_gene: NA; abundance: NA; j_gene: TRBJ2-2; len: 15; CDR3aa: CASSLAVGYTGELFF; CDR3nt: TGTGCCAGCAGCTTAGCGGTTGGGTACACCGGGGAGCTGTTTTTT
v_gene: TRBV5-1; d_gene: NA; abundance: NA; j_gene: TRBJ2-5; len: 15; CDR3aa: CASSLRGAYEETQYF; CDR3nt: TGCGCCAGCAGCCTCAGGGGCGCATACGAAGAGACCCAGTACTTC
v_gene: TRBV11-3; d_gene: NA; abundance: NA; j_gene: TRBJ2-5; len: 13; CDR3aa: CASSLQPEETQYF; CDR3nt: TGTGCCAGCAGCTTACAGCCAGAAGAGACCCAGTACTTC
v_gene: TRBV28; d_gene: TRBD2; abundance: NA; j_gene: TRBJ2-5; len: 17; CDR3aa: CASPPGGRPGNQETQYF; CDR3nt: TGTGCCAGCCCACCCGGCGGGAGGCCCGGTAACCAAGAGACCCAGTACTTC
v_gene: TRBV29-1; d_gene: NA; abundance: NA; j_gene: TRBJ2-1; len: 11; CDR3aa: CSVEDYNEQFF; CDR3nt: TGCAGCGTTGAGGATTACAATGAGCAGTTCTTC
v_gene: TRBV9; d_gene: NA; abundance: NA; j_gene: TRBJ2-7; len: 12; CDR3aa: CASSVTGYEQYF; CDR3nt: TGTGCCAGCAGCGTAACTGGCTACGAGCAGTACTTC
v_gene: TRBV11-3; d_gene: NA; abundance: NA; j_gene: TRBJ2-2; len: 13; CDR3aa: CASSLGSPGELFF; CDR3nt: TGTGCCAGCAGCTTAGGATCTCCCGGGGAGCTGTTTTTT
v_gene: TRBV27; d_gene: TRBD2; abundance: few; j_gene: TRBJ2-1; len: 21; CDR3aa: CASSSGLAGGIFVWGYNEQFF; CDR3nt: TGTGCCAGCAGTTCCGGACTAGCGGGAGGAATTTTTGTTTGGGGCTACAATGAGCAGTTCTTC
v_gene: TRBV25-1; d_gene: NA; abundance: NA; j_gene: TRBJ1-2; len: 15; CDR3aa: CASSVSGTAHGGCTF; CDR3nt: TGTGCCAGCAGTGTATCCGGGACGGCACATGGAGGCTGCACCTTC
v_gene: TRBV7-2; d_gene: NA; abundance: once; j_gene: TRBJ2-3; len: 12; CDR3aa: CASSLGTDTQYF; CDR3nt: TGTGCCAGCAGCTTAGGGACAGATACGCAGTATTTT
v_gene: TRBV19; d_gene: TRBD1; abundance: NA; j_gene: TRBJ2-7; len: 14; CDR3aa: CASSPGTGTLEQYF; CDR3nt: TGTGCCAGTAGCCCCGGGACAGGGACCCTCGAGCAGTACTTC
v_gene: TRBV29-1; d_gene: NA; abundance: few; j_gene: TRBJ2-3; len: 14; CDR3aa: CSGGGLPSVDTQYF; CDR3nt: TGCAGCGGGGGGGGGCTACCTTCGGTGGATACGCAGTATTTT
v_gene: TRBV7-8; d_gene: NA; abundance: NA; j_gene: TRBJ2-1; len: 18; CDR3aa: CASSLAWAAGRRGNEQFF; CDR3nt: TGTGCCAGCAGCTTAGCGTGGGCGGCGGGGAGGAGAGGGAATGAGCAGTTCTTC
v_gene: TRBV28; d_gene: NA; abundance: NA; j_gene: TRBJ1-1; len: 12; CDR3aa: CASTKARSEAFF; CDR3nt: TGTGCCAGCACCAAAGCTCGGTCTGAAGCTTTCTTT
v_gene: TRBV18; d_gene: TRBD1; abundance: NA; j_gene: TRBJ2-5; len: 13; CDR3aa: CASSGQELETQYF; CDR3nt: TGTGCCAGTTCCGGACAGGAACTAGAGACCCAGTACTTC
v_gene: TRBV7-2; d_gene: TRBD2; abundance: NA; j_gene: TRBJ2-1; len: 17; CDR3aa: CASSPRGLAGGYTEQFF; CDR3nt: TGTGCCAGCAGCCCCCGCGGACTAGCGGGAGGCTATACAGAGCAGTTCTTC
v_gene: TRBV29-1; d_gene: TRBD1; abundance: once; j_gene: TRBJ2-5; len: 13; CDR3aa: CSVVWTGRETQYF; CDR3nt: TGCAGCGTTGTATGGACAGGGCGAGAGACCCAGTACTTC
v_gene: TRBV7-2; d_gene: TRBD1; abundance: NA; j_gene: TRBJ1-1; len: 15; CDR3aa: CASSLRTGGGTEAFF; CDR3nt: TGTGCCAGCAGCTTACGGACAGGGGGAGGAACTGAAGCTTTCTTT
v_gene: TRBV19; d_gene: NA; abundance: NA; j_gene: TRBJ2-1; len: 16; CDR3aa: CASSIWWLDHGNEQFF; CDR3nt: TGTGCCAGTAGTATATGGTGGCTAGATCATGGCAATGAGCAGTTCTTC
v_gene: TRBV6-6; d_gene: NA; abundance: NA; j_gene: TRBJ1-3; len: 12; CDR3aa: CASSYLRNTIYF; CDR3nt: TGTGCCAGCAGTTACCTCCGAAACACCATATATTTT
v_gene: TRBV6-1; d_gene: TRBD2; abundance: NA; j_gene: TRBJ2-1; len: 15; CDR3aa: CASSLIAGGPNEQFF; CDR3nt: TGTGCCAGCAGCCTGATAGCGGGAGGGCCTAATGAGCAGTTCTTC
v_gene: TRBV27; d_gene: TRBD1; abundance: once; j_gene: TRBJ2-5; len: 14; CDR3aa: CASSSRTGEETQYF; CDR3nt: TGTGCCAGCAGTTCCCGGACAGGGGAAGAGACCCAGTACTTC
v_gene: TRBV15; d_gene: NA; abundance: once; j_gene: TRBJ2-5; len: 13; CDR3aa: CATSRAQTSIQYF; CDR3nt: TGTGCCACCAGCAGAGCTCAGACTAGTATTCAGTACTTC
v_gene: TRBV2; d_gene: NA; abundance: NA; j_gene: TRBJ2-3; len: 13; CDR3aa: CASSGFREDTQYF; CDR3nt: TGTGCCAGCAGTGGGTTTAGGGAGGATACGCAGTATTTT
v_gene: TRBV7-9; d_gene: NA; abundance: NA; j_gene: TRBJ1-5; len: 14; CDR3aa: CASSPQGGNQPQHF; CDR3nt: TGTGCCAGCAGCCCCCAGGGAGGAAATCAGCCCCAGCATTTT
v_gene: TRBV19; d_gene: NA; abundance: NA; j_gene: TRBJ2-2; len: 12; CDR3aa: CASNNRDRELFF; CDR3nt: TGTGCCAGTAACAACAGGGATAGGGAGCTGTTTTTT
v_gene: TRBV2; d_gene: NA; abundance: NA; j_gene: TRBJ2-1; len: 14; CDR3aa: CASSGDRLYNEQFF; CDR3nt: TGTGCCAGCAGTGGAGACAGACTATACAATGAGCAGTTCTTC
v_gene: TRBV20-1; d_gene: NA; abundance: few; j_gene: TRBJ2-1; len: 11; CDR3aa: CSARAYNEQFF; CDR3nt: TGCAGTGCTAGAGCGTACAATGAGCAGTTCTTC
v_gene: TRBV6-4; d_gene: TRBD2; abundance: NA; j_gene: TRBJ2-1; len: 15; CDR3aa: CASSLTSGSYNEQFF; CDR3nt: TGTGCCAGCAGCCTTACTAGCGGTTCCTACAATGAGCAGTTCTTC
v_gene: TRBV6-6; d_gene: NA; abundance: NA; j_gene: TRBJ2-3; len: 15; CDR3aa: CASSYVGGITDTQYF; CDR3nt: TGTGCCAGCAGTTACGTAGGGGGGATCACAGATACGCAGTATTTT
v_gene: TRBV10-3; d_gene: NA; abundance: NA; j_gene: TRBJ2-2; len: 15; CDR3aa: CAISEVSVNTGELFF; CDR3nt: TGTGCCATCAGTGAGGTTAGCGTGAACACCGGGGAGCTGTTTTTT
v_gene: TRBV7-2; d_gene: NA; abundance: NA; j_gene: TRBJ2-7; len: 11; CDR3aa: CASTNSREQYF; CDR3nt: TGTGCCAGCACCAACTCGCGCGAGCAGTACTTC
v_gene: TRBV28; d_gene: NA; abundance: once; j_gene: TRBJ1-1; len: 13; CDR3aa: CASSLAENTEAFF; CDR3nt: TGTGCCAGCAGTTTAGCAGAAAACACTGAAGCTTTCTTT
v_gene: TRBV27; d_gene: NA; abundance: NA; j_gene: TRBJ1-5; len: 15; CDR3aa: CASSWTSGSNQPQHF; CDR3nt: TGTGCCAGCAGCTGGACTTCGGGTAGCAATCAGCCCCAGCATTTT
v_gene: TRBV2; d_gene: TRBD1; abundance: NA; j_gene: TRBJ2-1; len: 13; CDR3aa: CASSLDRASEQFF; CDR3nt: TGTGCCAGCAGTTTGGACAGGGCCAGCGAGCAGTTCTTC
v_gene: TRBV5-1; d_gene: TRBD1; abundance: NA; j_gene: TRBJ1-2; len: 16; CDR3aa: CASSLAGSGTGFGYTF; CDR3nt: TGCGCCAGCAGCTTGGCGGGTTCAGGGACAGGGTTTGGCTACACCTTC
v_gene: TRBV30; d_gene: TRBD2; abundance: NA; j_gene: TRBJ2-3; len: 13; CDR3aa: CARSREGRDTQYF; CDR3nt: TGTGCCCGCTCGCGGGAGGGCCGTGATACGCAGTATTTT
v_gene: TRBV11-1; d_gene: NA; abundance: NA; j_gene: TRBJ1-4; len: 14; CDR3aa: CASSPSADNEKLFF; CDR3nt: TGTGCCAGCAGCCCCTCCGCGGATAATGAAAAACTGTTTTTT
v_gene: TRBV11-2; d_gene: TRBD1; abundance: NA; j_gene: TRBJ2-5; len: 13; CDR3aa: CASTTDRRETQYF; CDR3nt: TGTGCCAGCACCACGGACAGGAGAGAGACCCAGTACTTC
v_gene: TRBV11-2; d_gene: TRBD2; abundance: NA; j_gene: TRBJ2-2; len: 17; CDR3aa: CASSLVNSGGNTGELFF; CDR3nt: TGTGCCAGCAGCTTAGTGAACAGCGGGGGGAACACCGGGGAGCTGTTTTTT
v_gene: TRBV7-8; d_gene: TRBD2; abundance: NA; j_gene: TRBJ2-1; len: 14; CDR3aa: CASSVREGPNEQFF; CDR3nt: TGTGCCAGCAGCGTCCGGGAGGGCCCCAATGAGCAGTTCTTC
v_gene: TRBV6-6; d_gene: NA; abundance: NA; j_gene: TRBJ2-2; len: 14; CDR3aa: CASILTGNTGELFF; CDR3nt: TGTGCCAGCATCTTGACAGGGAACACCGGGGAGCTGTTTTTT
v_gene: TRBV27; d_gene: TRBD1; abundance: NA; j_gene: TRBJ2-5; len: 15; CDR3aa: CASSSYTGGLETQYF; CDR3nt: TGTGCCAGCAGTTCTTATACAGGGGGCCTAGAGACCCAGTACTTC